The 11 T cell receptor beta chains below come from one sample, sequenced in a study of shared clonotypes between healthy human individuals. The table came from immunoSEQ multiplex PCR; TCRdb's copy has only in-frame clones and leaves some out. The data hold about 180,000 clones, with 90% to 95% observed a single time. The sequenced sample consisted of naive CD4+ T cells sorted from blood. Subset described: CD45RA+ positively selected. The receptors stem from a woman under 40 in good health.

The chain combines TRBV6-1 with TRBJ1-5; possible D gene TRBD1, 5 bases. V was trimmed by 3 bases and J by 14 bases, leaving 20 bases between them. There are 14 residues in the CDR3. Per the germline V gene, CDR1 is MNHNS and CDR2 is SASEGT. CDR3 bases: TGTGCCAGCAGTGATCGAGGGGCAGGGTCATTAGAGCATTTT. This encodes CASSDRGAGSLEHF.

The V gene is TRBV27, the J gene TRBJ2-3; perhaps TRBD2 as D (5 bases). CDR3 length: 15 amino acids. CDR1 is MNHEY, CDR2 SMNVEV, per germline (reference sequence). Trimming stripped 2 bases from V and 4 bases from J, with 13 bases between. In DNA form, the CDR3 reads TGTGCCAGCAGTTTACGCGCGGGTGAGGCAGATACGCAGTATTTT. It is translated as CASSLRAGEADTQYF.

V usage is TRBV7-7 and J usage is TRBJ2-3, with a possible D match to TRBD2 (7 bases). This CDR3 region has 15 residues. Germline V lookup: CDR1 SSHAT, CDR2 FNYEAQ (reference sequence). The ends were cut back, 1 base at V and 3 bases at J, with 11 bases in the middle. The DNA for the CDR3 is TGTGCCAGCAGCTTAGGTCGGGGGGCTACAGATACGCAGTATTTT. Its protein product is CASSLGRGATDTQYF.

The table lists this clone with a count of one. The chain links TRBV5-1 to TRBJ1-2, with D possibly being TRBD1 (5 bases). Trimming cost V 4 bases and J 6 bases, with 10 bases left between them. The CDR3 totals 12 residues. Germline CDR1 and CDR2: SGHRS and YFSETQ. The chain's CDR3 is CASSVQGDGYTF. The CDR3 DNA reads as TGCGCCAGCAGCGTTCAGGGTGATGGCTACACCTTC.

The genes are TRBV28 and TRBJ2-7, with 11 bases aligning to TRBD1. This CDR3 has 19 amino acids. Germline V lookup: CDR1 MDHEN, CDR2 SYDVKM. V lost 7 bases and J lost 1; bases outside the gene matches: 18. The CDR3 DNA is TGTGCCAGCACCGGGACAGGGGGACAGCCCTCGGGGGTGTCCTACGAGCAGTACTTC. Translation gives CASTGTGGQPSGVSYEQYF.

The CDR3 nucleotides are TGTGCCAGTAGTACGACCGGGACAGGGGGCAACGAGCAGTTCTTC. It is translated as CASSTTGTGGNEQFF. The rearrangement uses TRBV19 and TRBJ2-1, with 12 bases that match TRBD1. This CDR3 is built from 15 residues. Trimming at V came to 4 bases and at J to 10 bases, leaving 8 bases not matched to a gene. CDR1 and CDR2 (germline): LNHDA, SQIVND (reference sequence).

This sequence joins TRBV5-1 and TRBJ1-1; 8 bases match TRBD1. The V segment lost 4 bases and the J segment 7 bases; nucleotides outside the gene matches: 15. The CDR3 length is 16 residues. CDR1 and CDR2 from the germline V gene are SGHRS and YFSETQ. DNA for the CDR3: TGCGCCAGCAGCGTGGGACAGGAGCTGCTCTCACATGAAGCTTTCTTT. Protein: CASSVGQELLSHEAFF.

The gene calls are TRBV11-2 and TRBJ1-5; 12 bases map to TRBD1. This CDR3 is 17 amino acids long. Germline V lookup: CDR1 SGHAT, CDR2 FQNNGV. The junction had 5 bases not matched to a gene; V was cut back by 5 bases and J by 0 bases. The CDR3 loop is CASSPGQGAGSNQPQHF. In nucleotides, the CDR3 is TGTGCCAGCAGCCCGGGACAGGGGGCAGGTAGCAATCAGCCCCAGCATTTT. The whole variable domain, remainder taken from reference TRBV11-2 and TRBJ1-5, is EAGVAQSPRYKIIEKRQSVAFWCNPISGHATLYWYQQILGQGPKLLIQFQNNGVVDDSQLPKDRFSAERLKGVDSTLKIQPAKLEDSAVYLCASSPGQGAGSNQPQHFGDGTRLSIL.

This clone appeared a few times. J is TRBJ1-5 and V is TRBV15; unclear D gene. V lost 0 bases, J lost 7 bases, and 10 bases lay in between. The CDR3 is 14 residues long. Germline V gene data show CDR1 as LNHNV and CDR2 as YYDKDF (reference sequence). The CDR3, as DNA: TGTGCCACCAGCAGAGAGAAGGGCTGGCAGCCCCAGCATTTT. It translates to CATSREKGWQPQHF.

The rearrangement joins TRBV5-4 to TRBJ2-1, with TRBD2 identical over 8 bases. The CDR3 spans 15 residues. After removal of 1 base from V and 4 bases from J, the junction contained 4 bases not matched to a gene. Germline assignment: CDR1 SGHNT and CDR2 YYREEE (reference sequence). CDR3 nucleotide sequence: TGTGCCAGCAGCTTGAATAGCGGGGATTACAATGAGCAGTTCTTC. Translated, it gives CASSLNSGDYNEQFF.

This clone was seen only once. For the CDR3, the DNA is TGCGCCAGCAGCCCCGGGGGCGGGAGGTCAGAGACCCAGTACTTC. Protein: CASSPGGGRSETQYF. The chain recombines TRBV4-1 with TRBJ2-5, with 8 bases lining up with TRBD2. The CDR3 sequence is 15 residues long. V was pared by 4 bases and J by 4 bases, with 8 bases of the junction left unmatched. Germline CDR1 is MGHRA and CDR2 is YSYEKL.